Listed below are T cell receptor beta chains from one sample, sequenced in a study of cytomegalovirus exposure and HLA in healthy donors. Method: immunoSEQ multiplex PCR; TCRdb's copy keeps in-frame clones and lacks some. The sample shows over 50,000 clones, roughly 90% of them seen only once. Sequencing was done on a sample of PBMCs. The receptor set was obtained from a man in his thirties or forties in good health and CMV-seropositive. The CDR3 runs from the conserved cysteine through the conserved F or W. The order of the fields is CDR3 DNA, CDR3 protein, clone size, J gene, V gene, D gene. D genes are given only for firm matches. Size is stated for part of the rows, as once, few or many counts, or as a class when the clone is expanded.

TGTGCCGGCCTCGGGACTCTCGAATCCTACGAGCAGTACTTC,CAGLGTLESYEQYF,NA,TRBJ2-7,TRBV2,NA
TGTGCCAGCAGCCAAGAATCTGAGACCCAGTACTTC,CASSQESETQYF,NA,TRBJ2-5,TRBV14,NA
TGTGCCAGTAGTATAGGCAGGGAACCGAACAATGAGCAGTTCTTC,CASSIGREPNNEQFF,NA,TRBJ2-1,TRBV19,NA
TGTGCCAGCAGTTCTCCGGGAAGGGACTACGAGCAGTACTTC,CASSSPGRDYEQYF,once,TRBJ2-7,TRBV28,NA
TGTGCCAGCAGCGTAGCGGGTGGATCTAGCACAGATACGCAGTATTTT,CASSVAGGSSTDTQYF,once,TRBJ2-3,TRBV9,NA
TGTGCCAGCAGCTTAGGGTCAGGGTTTCCCTACAATGAGCAGTTCTTC,CASSLGSGFPYNEQFF,NA,TRBJ2-1,TRBV7-2,NA
TGTGCCATCAGTGAGACTAGCGGCTCCTACGAGCAGTACTTC,CAISETSGSYEQYF,NA,TRBJ2-7,TRBV10-3,TRBD2
TGTGCCAGTAGTATGGGACGGGGGAGCGAGCAGTACTTC,CASSMGRGSEQYF,NA,TRBJ2-7,TRBV19,NA
TGTGCCTACCAGAGCAACAGGGACACTGAAGCTTTCTTT,CAYQSNRDTEAFF,NA,TRBJ1-1,TRBV30,NA
TGTGCCAGCAGCTTGGCAGGGGTAGAGACCCAGTACTTC,CASSLAGVETQYF,NA,TRBJ2-5,TRBV5-6,NA
TGTGCTAGTGGTTTGTTACTAACCACCAACAATGAGCAGTTCTTC,CASGLLLTTNNEQFF,NA,TRBJ2-1,TRBV12-5,NA
TGTGCCAGCAGTGCCCCAGGGGGTAGCAATCAGCCCCAGCATTTT,CASSAPGGSNQPQHF,NA,TRBJ1-5,TRBV28,TRBD1
TGTGCCAGCAGCTTAACGGGAGGGCGGTTAGAGACCCAGTACTTC,CASSLTGGRLETQYF,NA,TRBJ2-5,TRBV7-3,TRBD2
TGTGCCAGCAGTGAGACAGGGACTAATCAGCCCCAGCATTTT,CASSETGTNQPQHF,few,TRBJ1-5,TRBV6-1,TRBD1
TGTGCCAGCAGCCCCCCTCGCGGGGGGACCGGGGAGCTGTTTTTT,CASSPPRGGTGELFF,NA,TRBJ2-2,TRBV4-2,TRBD2
TGTGCCAGCAGCCAAGTAGCGGGAGGGTTCTACGAGCAGTACTTC,CASSQVAGGFYEQYF,NA,TRBJ2-7,TRBV4-2,TRBD2
TGTGCCAGCAGCCCGCAGTCGGGTTCGTACGAGCAGTACTTC,CASSPQSGSYEQYF,NA,TRBJ2-7,TRBV7-6,NA
TGTGCCAGCAGGGCAACCAACCGCCGAGGCGACAGGAACACCGGGGAGCTGTTTTTT,CASRATNRRGDRNTGELFF,NA,TRBJ2-2,TRBV21-1,NA
TGTGCCAGTAAAGGACAGGAGTTGGGAGAGACCCAGTACTTC,CASKGQELGETQYF,once,TRBJ2-5,TRBV19,TRBD1
TGCGCCAGCAGTGAGTCGCCGACGACTCTCTTTGCGGGTGACACCGGGGAGCTGTTTTTT,CASSESPTTLFAGDTGELFF,NA,TRBJ2-2,TRBV10-1,NA
TGTGCCAGCAGTTACGGCCTAGCGAGTTACCAAGAGACCCAGTACTTC,CASSYGLASYQETQYF,NA,TRBJ2-5,TRBV6-6,NA
TGCAGCGTGTACCGGGACAGTCAACCCGGGGAGCTGTTTTTT,CSVYRDSQPGELFF,NA,TRBJ2-2,TRBV29-1,TRBD1
TGTGCCAGCAGCGTGGGGACAGGACGGCCCCTCCACTTT,CASSVGTGRPLHF,NA,TRBJ1-6,TRBV9,TRBD1
TGTGCCAGCAGGTTAGGGCTAGCGGGCTCTAGCACAGATACGCAGTATTTT,CASRLGLAGSSTDTQYF,NA,TRBJ2-3,TRBV28,TRBD2
TGTGCCAGCAGTGTGCTAGCGGGAGGGTACTTC,CASSVLAGGYF,NA,TRBJ2-7,TRBV25-1,TRBD2
TGTGCCAGCTCACTCTCGGGGGACAGGGCCGAGCAGTACTTC,CASSLSGDRAEQYF,NA,TRBJ2-7,TRBV18,TRBD1